What follows are 30 T cell receptor beta chains derived from one specimen sequenced in a study of TIL therapy for anti-PD-1-resistant metastatic lung cancer. Sequencing used immunoSEQ v3. Sequencing used immunoSEQ multiplex PCR; TCRdb keeps in-frame clones, though not all of them. This table holds approximately 95,000 clones, about 71% found once. The time point denotes: pre-treatment sample, taken before nivolumab and TIL therapy. The tumor samples were excised metastases, mostly pleural nodules or supraclavicular lymph nodes. Sequences were derived from tumor tissue, sampled at baseline. The receptor set was obtained from a person between 30 and 79 years old with non-small cell lung cancer.

The genes are TRBV5-5 and TRBJ1-1; D not certain. The V gene's germline CDR1 is SGHKS and CDR2 YYEKEE (reference sequence). The CDR3 contains 13 residues. Trimming pared 0 bases from V and 0 bases from J, leaving 3 bases between. The CDR3 DNA is TGTGCCAGCAGCTTGGGCGTGAACACTGAAGCTTTCTTT. Protein: CASSLGVNTEAFF.

The chain uses TRBV2 and TRBJ1-5, with a weak D call TRBD1 (6 bases). Trimming removed 5 bases from V and 4 bases from J, with 12 bases in between. This CDR3 is built from 14 residues. Per the germline V gene, CDR1 is SNHLY and CDR2 is FYNNEI. The CDR3, as DNA: TGTGCCAGCAGTAAACAGGGAAGGAATCAGCCCCAGCATTTT. Its protein is CASSKQGRNQPQHF.

This clone has a handful of counts. This sequence joins TRBV18 and TRBJ1-2; D is ambiguous. Germline CDR1 is KGHSH and CDR2 is LQKENI. V was clipped by 3 bases and J by 8 bases, with 13 bases between them. The CDR3 runs to 13 residues. CDR3 sequence: CASSPEKTRGYTF. The DNA for the CDR3 is TGTGCCAGCTCACCCGAAAAAACTAGAGGCTACACCTTC.

This chain connects TRBV2 to TRBJ1-5; no clear D gene. The CDR3 totals 14 residues. Germline lookup yields CDR1 SNHLY and CDR2 FYNNEI. Trimming took 7 bases from V and 6 from J, leaving 16 bases between them. As DNA, the CDR3 is TGTGCCAGCACCGGGGAGGGTGGAGCTCAGCCCCAGCATTTT. The encoded protein is CASTGEGGAQPQHF.

This clone was found a few times. This chain connects TRBV7-7 to TRBJ2-7; D unclear. From germline, CDR1 is SSHAT and CDR2 FNYEAQ (reference sequence). The CDR3 has 13 amino acids. Trimming removed 3 bases from V and 2 bases from J, with 8 bases in between. DNA of the CDR3: TGTGCCAGCAGCTTTAGGCCGGCCTACGAGCAGTACTTC. Amino acids: CASSFRPAYEQYF.

The chain links TRBV4-3 to TRBJ2-3; TRBD2 aligns across 12 bases. The length of the CDR3 is 18 residues. V trimming: 1 base; J trimming: 6 bases; junction bases outside the gene matches: 11. Looked up from germline, CDR1 is LGHNA and CDR2 is YSLEER. CDR3 sequence reads: CASSQGTSGVLSMDTQYF. The CDR3 region has the DNA TGCGCCAGCAGCCAAGGGACTAGCGGGGTTCTTAGCATGGATACGCAGTATTTT.

This clone has at least ten counts. The CDR3 DNA reads as TGTGCCAGCAGTTCCCCTAGGTGGGGGCAGCATCAGCCCCAGCATTTT. Translated: CASSSPRWGQHQPQHF. This chain links TRBV28 with TRBJ1-5, with D maybe TRBD1 (6 bases). V lost 4 bases, J lost 5 bases, and 18 bases lay in between. This CDR3 has 16 amino acids. Germline CDR1 MDHEN, CDR2 SYDVKM. Full variable domain (missing parts from reference TRBV28 and TRBJ1-5): DVKVTQSSRYLVKRTGEKVFLECVQDMDHENMFWYRQDPGLGLRLIYFSYDVKMKEKGDIPEGYSVSREKKERFSLILESASTNQTSMYLCASSSPRWGQHQPQHFGDGTRLSIL.

J is TRBJ1-1 and V is TRBV27; 8 positions agree with TRBD1. The CDR3 extends over 15 amino acids. CDR1 is MNHEY, CDR2 SMNVEV, per germline (reference sequence). V trimming: 6 bases; J trimming: 0 bases; junction bases outside the gene matches: 6. DNA for the CDR3: TGTGCCAGCAGACTGGGACAGGTTGTGAACACTGAAGCTTTCTTT. Protein: CASRLGQVVNTEAFF.

In its sample, this clone was seen a few times. The chain recombines TRBV7-9 with TRBJ2-2; D is unresolved. V dropped 7 bases and J dropped 0 bases, with 12 bases sitting between them. The germline gives CDR1 SEHNR, CDR2 FQNEAQ (reference sequence). This CDR3 has 15 amino acids. CDR3 DNA sequence: TGTGCCAGCATCCCAGGCCCGTCGAACACCGGGGAGCTGTTTTTT. As protein: CASIPGPSNTGELFF.

V usage is TRBV5-1 and J usage is TRBJ2-5; 10 nucleotides match TRBD1. The CDR3 totals 17 residues. V dropped 3 bases and J dropped 6; count of bases not matched to a gene: 14. Germline V gene sequence: CDR1 SGHRS, CDR2 YFSETQ. The CDR3 protein is CASSSSDRGRPVQTQYF. DNA of the CDR3: TGCGCCAGCAGCTCCAGCGACAGGGGGCGGCCAGTGCAGACCCAGTACTTC. Full variable domain (rest looked up from reference TRBV5-1 and TRBJ2-5): KAGVTQTPRYLIKTRGQQVTLSCSPISGHRSVSWYQQTPGQGLQFLFEYFSETQRNKGNFPGRFSGRQFSNSRSEMNVSTLELGDSALYLCASSSSDRGRPVQTQYFGPGTRLLVL.

CDR3: CASRQRAGYTF. The CDR3 DNA reads as TGTGCCAGCAGACAAAGGGCTGGCTACACCTTC. The chain uses TRBV28 and TRBJ1-2; D gene ambiguous. This CDR3 has 11 amino acids. Germline V CDR1 and CDR2: MDHEN, SYDVKM. Trimming took 6 bases from V and 7 from J, leaving 9 bases between them.

V and J are TRBV29-1 and TRBJ1-6; unclear D gene. CDR1 SQVTM and CDR2 ANQGSEA come from the germline V gene. This CDR3 comprises 17 residues. V gave up 2 bases and J gave up 5 bases, with 19 bases separating them. CDR3 amino acids: CSVEKIPPRVHNSPLHF. DNA of the CDR3: TGCAGCGTTGAAAAAATCCCCCCCCGCGTCCATAATTCACCCCTCCACTTT.

The V call is TRBV3-1 (or the pseudogene TRBV3-2), the J call TRBJ2-3; 7 nucleotides line up with TRBD1. Germline V lookup: CDR1 LGHDT, CDR2 YNNKEL (reference sequence). The CDR3 spans 15 residues. The ends lost 5 bases at V and 4 bases at J; junction bases unmatched: 9. CDR3 bases: TGTGCCAGCAGCTATTCACAGGGGAATTCAGATACGCAGTATTTT. It yields the protein CASSYSQGNSDTQYF.

This clone came up a few times. The chain links TRBV18 to TRBJ2-7; D is possibly TRBD1 (6 bases). The length of the CDR3 is 12 residues. The germline V and J ends were trimmed by 3 bases and 6 bases, with 9 bases remaining between them. Germline V gene data show CDR1 as KGHSH and CDR2 as LQKENI. The CDR3 is CASSPQGREQYF. The CDR3 nucleotides read TGTGCCAGCTCACCCCAGGGGCGCGAGCAGTACTTC.

This clone was detected once. V gene TRBV6-5 combines with J gene TRBJ2-3; 7 positions agree with TRBD2. Trimming removed 1 base from V and 1 base from J; junction bases left unmatched: 2. Per germline, CDR1 MNHEY and CDR2 SVGAGI. This CDR3 spans 15 amino acids. As DNA, the CDR3 is TGTGCCAGCAGTTACTGGGCGGGGGGCACAGATACGCAGTATTTT. Translating it yields CASSYWAGGTDTQYF.

This chain uses TRBV29-1 with TRBJ2-3; D could derive from TRBD1 or TRBD2 (5 bases each). CDR3 length: 13 amino acids. Per the germline V gene, CDR1 is SQVTM and CDR2 is ANQGSEA. CDR3: CSGGWGFTDTQYF. Here the CDR3 DNA reads TGCAGTGGAGGATGGGGGTTCACAGATACGCAGTATTTT.

The chain has TRBV24-1 and TRBJ2-3; TRBD2 agrees at 7 bases. The CDR3 is made up of 15 amino acids. With V trimmed by 4 bases and J by 5 bases, 8 bases remained unmatched. Germline CDR1 reads KGHDR; CDR2 reads SFDVKD. The CDR3 DNA is TGTGCCACCAGTGACCCAGGACTAGTCGGAGATACGCAGTATTTT. Residues: CATSDPGLVGDTQYF.

A few counts support this clone. The V gene is TRBV5-6, the J gene TRBJ2-7; 7 positions match TRBD1. The germline V gene has CDR1 SGHDT and CDR2 YYEEEE. The CDR3 runs 15 residues. The junction had 7 bases not matched to a gene; V was cut back by 1 base and J by 3 bases. This CDR3 is CASSLTGTDSYEQYF. For the CDR3, the DNA is TGTGCCAGCAGCTTGACTGGGACAGATAGCTACGAGCAGTACTTC.

This chain connects TRBV4-1 to TRBJ2-1, with D perhaps TRBD2 (6 bases). This CDR3 comprises 14 residues. With 1 base removed from V and 9 bases from J, the gap between germline ends came to 13 bases. Germline V gene data show CDR1 as MGHRA and CDR2 as YSYEKL. This CDR3 is CASSQGLEAPEQFF. Written as DNA, the CDR3 is TGCGCCAGCAGCCAAGGACTAGAAGCGCCTGAGCAGTTCTTC.

The chain recombines TRBV28 with TRBJ2-3, with TRBD2 matching over 15 bases. Trimming cost V 5 bases and J 5 bases; bases outside gene matches: 5. Germline V CDR1 and CDR2: MDHEN, SYDVKM. This CDR3 has 16 amino acids. CDR3 protein: CASSTGLAGGRDTQYF. The CDR3, as DNA: TGTGCCAGCAGTACGGGACTAGCGGGGGGCCGAGATACGCAGTATTTT.

V usage is TRBV9 and J usage is TRBJ2-7, with 7 bases matching TRBD1. This CDR3 region has 13 residues. CDR1 and CDR2 (germline): SGDLS, YYNGEE. J was trimmed by 4 bases and V by 4 bases; bases with no gene match: 5. DNA of the CDR3: TGTGCCAGCAGCCCCCGGGACAGTTACGAGCAGTACTTC. This codes for CASSPRDSYEQYF.

The chain recombines TRBV4-3 with TRBJ2-3; no clear D gene. V lost 0 bases, J lost 3 bases, and 7 bases lay in between. The CDR3 has 14 amino acids. Germline V gene lookup returns CDR1 LGHNA and CDR2 YSLEER. The CDR3 coding sequence is TGCGCCAGCAGCCAAGATTCAGCAACAGATACGCAGTATTTT. This encodes CASSQDSATDTQYF.

The CDR3 sequence: CASSPRQWSSYNSPLHF. The DNA of the CDR3 is TGTGCCAGCAGTCCCCGACAGTGGAGCTCCTATAATTCACCCCTCCACTTT. The chain employs TRBV6-6 and TRBJ1-6, with D tentatively TRBD1 (5 bases). Trimming removed 5 bases from V and 0 bases from J, with 14 bases in between. Germline CDR1 reads MNHNY; CDR2 reads SVGAGI (reference sequence). CDR3 length: 17 residues.

V is TRBV5-1 and J is TRBJ2-3, with TRBD2 identical over 12 bases. Germline CDR1 reads SGHRS; CDR2 reads YFSETQ. This CDR3 comprises 18 residues. Germline trimming cut 4 bases from V and 1 base from J; bases unmatched to any gene: 10. CDR3 in amino acids: CASSTRSASGGGTDTQYF. The CDR3 DNA reads TGCGCCAGCAGCACCCGCTCCGCTAGCGGGGGGGGCACAGATACGCAGTATTTT.

This chain connects TRBV30 to TRBJ2-1; tentative D call: TRBD2 (6 bases). V dropped 2 bases and J dropped 7 bases, with 9 bases sitting between them. The CDR3 has 12 amino acids. Germline V gene data show CDR1 as GTSNPN and CDR2 as SVGIG (reference sequence). Here the CDR3 reads CAWSQTRNEQFF. CDR3 in DNA: TGTGCCTGGAGTCAGACTAGGAATGAGCAGTTCTTC.

This clone was seen more than once but under ten times. The chain carries TRBV1 and TRBJ2-7. TRBV1 has pseudogene status. This CDR3 region has 11 residues. CDR3 amino acids: CTSSQDWEQYF. Written as DNA, the CDR3 is TGCACCAGCAGCCAAGACTGGGAGCAGTACTTC.

The rearrangement uses TRBV18 and TRBJ1-3, with D maybe TRBD1 (5 bases). V was trimmed by 3 bases and J by 2 bases, leaving 11 bases between them. CDR1 and CDR2 (germline): KGHSH, LQKENI. The CDR3 has 15 amino acids. The CDR3 DNA follows: TGTGCCAGCTCACCGGGAGGGGCCGCTGGAAACACCATATATTTT. It specifies CASSPGGAAGNTIYF.

The chain uses TRBV29-1 and TRBJ1-1; maybe TRBD1 (6 bases). Trimming took off 4 bases at V and 12 bases at J, with 9 bases between the two ends. This CDR3 is built from 9 residues. Germline CDR1 and CDR2: SQVTM and ANQGSEA. The CDR3, as DNA: TGCAGCGTTGGGACAGATTCTTTCTTT. The encoded protein is CSVGTDSFF.

V and J are TRBV6-1 and TRBJ2-7; D perhaps matches TRBD2 (7 bases). The CDR3 extends over 15 amino acids. Trimming removed 3 bases from V and 1 base from J, with 13 bases in between. CDR1 MNHNS and CDR2 SASEGT come from the germline V gene. This CDR3 is CASSDRGRGSYEQYF. CDR3 DNA: TGTGCCAGCAGTGACCGGGGGAGGGGGTCCTACGAGCAGTACTTC.

The chain links TRBV12-3 or TRBV12-4 to TRBJ2-7, with 9 bases that match TRBD1. J lost 7 bases, V lost 6 bases, and 7 bases had no gene match. CDR3 length: 13 residues. As DNA, the CDR3 is TGTGCCAGCAGGCAAACAGGGGGCGCAGAGCAGTACTTC. This gives the protein CASRQTGGAEQYF.